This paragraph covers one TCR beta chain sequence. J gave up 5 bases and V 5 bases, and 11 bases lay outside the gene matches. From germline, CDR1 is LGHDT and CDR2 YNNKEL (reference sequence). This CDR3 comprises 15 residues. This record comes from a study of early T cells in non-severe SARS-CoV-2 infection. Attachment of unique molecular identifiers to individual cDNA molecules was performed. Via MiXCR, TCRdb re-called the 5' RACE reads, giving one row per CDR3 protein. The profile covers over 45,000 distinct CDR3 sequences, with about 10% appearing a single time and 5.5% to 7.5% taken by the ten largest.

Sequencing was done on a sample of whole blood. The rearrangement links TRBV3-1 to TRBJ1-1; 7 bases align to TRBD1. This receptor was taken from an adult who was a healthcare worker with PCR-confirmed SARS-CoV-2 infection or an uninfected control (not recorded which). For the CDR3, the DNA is TGTGCCAGCAGCTTATATCAGGGGGTGGAGACTGAAGCTTTCTTT. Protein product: CASSLYQGVETEAFF.